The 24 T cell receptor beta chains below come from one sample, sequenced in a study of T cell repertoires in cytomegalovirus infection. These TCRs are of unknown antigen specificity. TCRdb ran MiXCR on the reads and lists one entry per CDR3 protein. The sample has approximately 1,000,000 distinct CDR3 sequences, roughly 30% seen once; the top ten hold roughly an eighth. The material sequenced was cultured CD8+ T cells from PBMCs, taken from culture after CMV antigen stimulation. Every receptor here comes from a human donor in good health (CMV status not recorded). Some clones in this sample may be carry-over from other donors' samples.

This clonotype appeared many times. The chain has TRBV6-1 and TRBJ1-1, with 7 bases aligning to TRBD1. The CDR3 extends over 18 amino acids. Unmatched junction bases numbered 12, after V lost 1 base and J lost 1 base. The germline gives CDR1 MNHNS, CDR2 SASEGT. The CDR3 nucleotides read TGTGCCAGCAGTGAAGGGTTATTTGGGACAGCGACGAACACTGAAGCTTTCTTT. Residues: CASSEGLFGTATNTEAFF.

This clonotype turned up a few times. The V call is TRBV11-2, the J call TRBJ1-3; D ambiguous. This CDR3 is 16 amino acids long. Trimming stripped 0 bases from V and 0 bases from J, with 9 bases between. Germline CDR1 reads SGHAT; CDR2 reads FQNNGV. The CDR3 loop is CASSLDLYSSGNTIYF. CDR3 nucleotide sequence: TGTGCCAGCAGCTTAGACCTGTATAGCTCTGGAAACACCATATATTTT.

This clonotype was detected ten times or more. CDR3 DNA: TGTGCCAGCAGTCCACAGTTAGCCAAAAACATTCAGTACTTC. It translates to CASSPQLAKNIQYF. The chain employs TRBV12-3 or TRBV12-4 and TRBJ2-4, with D unclear. V lost 5 bases and J 0 bases, leaving 8 bases between the germline ends. The CDR3 is 14 amino acids.

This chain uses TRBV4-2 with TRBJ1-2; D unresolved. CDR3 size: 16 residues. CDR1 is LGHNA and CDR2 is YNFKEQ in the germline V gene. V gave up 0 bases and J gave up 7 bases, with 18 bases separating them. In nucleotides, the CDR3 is TGTGCCAGCAGCCAAGATCTCCAGGCCTCTGAGGCTGGCTACACCTTC. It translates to CASSQDLQASEAGYTF.

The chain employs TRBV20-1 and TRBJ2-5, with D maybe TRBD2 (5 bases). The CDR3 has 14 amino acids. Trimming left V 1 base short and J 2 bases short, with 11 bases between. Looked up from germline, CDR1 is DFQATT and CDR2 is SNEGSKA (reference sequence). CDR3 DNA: TGCAGTGCTAGAGTCGGGGAAGGTCAAGAGACCCAGTACTTC. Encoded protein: CSARVGEGQETQYF.

The CDR3 spells CASSQGYSHRGGNQPQHF. The CDR3 nucleotides read TGTGCCAGCAGCCAAGGATACTCACACAGGGGAGGCAATCAGCCCCAGCATTTT. J is TRBJ1-5 and V is TRBV4-2; 7 bases are a match to TRBD1. The germline V gene has CDR1 LGHNA and CDR2 YNFKEQ. The CDR3 is 18 amino acids. The V and J ends lost 1 base and 2 bases, in that order; junction bases with no gene match: 11.

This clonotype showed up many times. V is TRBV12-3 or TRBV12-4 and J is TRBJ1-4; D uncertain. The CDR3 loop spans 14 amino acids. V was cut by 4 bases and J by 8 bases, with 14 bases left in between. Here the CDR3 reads CASSSIPPGEKLFF. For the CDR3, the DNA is TGTGCCAGCAGTTCCATCCCGCCAGGCGAAAAACTGTTTTTT.

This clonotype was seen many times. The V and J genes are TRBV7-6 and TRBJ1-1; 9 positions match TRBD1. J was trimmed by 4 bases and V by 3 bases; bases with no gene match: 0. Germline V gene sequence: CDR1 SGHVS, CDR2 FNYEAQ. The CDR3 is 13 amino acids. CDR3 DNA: TGTGCCAGCAGCTTGACAGGGGGCACTGAAGCTTTCTTT. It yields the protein CASSLTGGTEAFF.

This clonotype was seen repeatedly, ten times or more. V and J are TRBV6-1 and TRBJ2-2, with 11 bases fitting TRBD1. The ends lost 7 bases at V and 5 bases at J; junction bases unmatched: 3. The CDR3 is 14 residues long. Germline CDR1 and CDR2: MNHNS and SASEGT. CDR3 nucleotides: TGTGCCAGCAAGGACAGGGGGCAAACCGGGGAGCTGTTTTTT. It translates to CASKDRGQTGELFF.

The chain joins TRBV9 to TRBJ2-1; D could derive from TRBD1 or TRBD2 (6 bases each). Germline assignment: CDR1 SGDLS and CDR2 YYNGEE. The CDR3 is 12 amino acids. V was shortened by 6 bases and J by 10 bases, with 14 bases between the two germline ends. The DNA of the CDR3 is TGTGCCAGCACGGGGGCGACCGCGGAGCAGTTCTTC. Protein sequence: CASTGATAEQFF. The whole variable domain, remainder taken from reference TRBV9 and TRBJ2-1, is DSGVTQTPKHLITATGQRVTLRCSPRSGDLSVYWYQQSLDQGLQFLIQYYNGEERAKGNILERFSAQQFPDLHSELNLSSLELGDSALYFCASTGATAEQFFGPGTRLTVL.

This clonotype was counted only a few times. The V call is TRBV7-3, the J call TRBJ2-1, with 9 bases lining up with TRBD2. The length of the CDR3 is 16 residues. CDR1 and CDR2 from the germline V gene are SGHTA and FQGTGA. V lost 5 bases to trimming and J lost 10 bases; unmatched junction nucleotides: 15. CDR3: CASSETSGPLLGEQFF. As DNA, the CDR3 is TGTGCCAGCAGCGAGACTAGCGGACCCCTCCTCGGGGAGCAGTTCTTC.

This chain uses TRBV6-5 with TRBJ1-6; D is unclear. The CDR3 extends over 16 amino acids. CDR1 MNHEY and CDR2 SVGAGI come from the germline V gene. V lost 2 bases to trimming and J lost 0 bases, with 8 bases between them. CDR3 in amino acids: CASSYGLRSYNSPLHF. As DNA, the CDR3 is TGTGCCAGCAGTTACGGTCTCCGCTCCTATAATTCACCCCTCCACTTT.

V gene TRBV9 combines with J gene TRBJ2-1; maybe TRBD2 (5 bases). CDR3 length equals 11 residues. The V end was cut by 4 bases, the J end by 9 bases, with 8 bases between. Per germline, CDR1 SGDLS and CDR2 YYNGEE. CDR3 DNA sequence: TGTGCCAGCAGCTCCACTAGTGAGCAGTTCTTC. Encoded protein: CASSSTSEQFF.

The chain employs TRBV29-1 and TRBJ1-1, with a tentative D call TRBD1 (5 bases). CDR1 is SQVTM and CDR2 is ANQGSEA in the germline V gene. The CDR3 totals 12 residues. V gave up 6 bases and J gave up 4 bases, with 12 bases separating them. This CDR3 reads CSVTPTGTEAFF. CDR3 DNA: TGCAGCGTAACTCCTACAGGCACTGAAGCTTTCTTT.

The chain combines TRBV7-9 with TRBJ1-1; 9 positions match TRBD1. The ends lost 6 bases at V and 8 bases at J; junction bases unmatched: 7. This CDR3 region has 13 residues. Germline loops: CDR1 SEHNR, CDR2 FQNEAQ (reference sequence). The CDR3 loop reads CASRGDREHEAFF. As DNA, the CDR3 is TGTGCCAGCAGGGGGGACAGGGAGCACGAAGCTTTCTTT. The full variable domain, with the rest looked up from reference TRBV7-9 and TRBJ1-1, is DTGVSQNPRHKITKRGQNVTFRCDPISEHNRLYWYRQTLGQGPEFLTYFQNEAQLEKSRLLSDRFSAERPKGSFSTLEIQRTEQGDSAMYLCASRGDREHEAFFGQGTRLTVV.

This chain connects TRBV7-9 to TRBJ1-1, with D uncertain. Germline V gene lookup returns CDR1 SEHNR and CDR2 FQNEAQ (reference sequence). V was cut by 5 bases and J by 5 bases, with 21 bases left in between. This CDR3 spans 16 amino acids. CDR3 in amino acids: CASSPGGSRGRTEAFF. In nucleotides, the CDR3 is TGTGCCAGCAGCCCTGGTGGCAGCAGAGGGAGGACTGAAGCTTTCTTT.

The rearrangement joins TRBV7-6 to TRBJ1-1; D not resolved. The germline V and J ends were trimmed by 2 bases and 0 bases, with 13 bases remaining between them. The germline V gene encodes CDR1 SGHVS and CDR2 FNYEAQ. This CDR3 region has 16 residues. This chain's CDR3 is CASSLNPRRVNTEAFF. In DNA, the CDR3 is TGTGCCAGCAGCTTAAACCCCCGGAGGGTGAACACTGAAGCTTTCTTT.

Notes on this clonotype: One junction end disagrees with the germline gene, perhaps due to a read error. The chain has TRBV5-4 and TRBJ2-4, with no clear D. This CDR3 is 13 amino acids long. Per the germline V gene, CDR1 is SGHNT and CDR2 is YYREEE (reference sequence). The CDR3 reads CVSSLGSANIQYF. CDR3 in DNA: TGTGTCAGCAGCTTGGGCAGCGCGAACATTCAGTACTTC.

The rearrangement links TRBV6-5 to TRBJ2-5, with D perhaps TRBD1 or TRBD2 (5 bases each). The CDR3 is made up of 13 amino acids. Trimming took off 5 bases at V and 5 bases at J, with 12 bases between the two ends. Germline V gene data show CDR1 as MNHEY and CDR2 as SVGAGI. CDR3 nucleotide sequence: TGTGCCAGCAGTAAGGGACCACCGGAGACCCAGTACTTC. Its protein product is CASSKGPPETQYF.

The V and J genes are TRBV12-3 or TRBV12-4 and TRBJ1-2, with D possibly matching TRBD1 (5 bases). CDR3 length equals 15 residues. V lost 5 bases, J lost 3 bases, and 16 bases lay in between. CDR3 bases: TGTGCCAGCAGTCTAAAGTTGGGGGTTGACTATGGCTACACCTTC. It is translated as CASSLKLGVDYGYTF.

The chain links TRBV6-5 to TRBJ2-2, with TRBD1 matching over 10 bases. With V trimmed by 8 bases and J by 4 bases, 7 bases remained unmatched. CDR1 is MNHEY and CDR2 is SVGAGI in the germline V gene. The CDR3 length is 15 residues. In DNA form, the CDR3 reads TGTGCCAGCGGAGGGGGGACAGGGGTCACCGGGGAGCTGTTTTTT. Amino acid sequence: CASGGGTGVTGELFF.

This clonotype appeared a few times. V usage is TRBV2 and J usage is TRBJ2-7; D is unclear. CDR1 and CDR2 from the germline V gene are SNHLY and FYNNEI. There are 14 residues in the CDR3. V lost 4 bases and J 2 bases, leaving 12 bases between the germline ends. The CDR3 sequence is CASSGKGSTYEQYV. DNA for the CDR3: TGTGCCAGCAGTGGTAAGGGATCGACCTACGAGCAGTACGTC.

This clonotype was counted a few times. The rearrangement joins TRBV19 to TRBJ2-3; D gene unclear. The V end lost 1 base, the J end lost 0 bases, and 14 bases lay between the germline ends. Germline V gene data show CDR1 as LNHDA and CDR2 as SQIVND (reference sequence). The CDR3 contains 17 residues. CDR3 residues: CASSIVSRPTSTDTQYF. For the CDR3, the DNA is TGTGCCAGTAGTATAGTATCTCGGCCTACTAGCACAGATACGCAGTATTTT.

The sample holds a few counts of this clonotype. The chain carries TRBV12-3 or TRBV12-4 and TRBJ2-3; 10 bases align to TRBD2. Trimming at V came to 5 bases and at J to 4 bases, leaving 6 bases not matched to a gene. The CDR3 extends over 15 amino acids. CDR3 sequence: CASSESGGEPDTQYF. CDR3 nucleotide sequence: TGTGCCAGCAGTGAGAGCGGGGGGGAACCAGATACGCAGTATTTT.